One T cell receptor (beta chain) is described in this entry. The antigen remains unidentified. The sample originates from a study of stem cell transplantation in POMP-related autoinflammatory disease. As for the study in general: Impaired MHC class I-dependent CD8+ differentiation was hypothesized from defective thymoproteasomes. Before transplant: CD4+ naive skewing, low CD8+ proportions, reduced cytokine secretion.

PRAID combined immunodeficiency and autoinflammation. Study-level results: In PRAID patients, the number of distinct TRB V-J gene pairings was restricted.

Profiled with immunoSEQ multiplex PCR; TCRdb holds only in-frame clones, not every one. This table holds some 68,000 clones, approximately 91% found once. The germline CDR1 and CDR2 sequences are SGHKS and YYEKEE (reference sequence). The length of the CDR3 is 15 residues. The V gene lost 2 bases and the J gene lost 2 bases, with 13 bases spanning the gap. This clonotype was obtained from a human patient with POMP-related autoinflammation and immune dysregulation (PRAID). Some T cells may have come from the graft donor. The V and J genes are TRBV5-5 and TRBJ1-2; D perhaps matches TRBD1 (5 bases). The sample in question was CD4+ T cells from PBMCs, obtained after stem cell transplantation. The CDR3 sequence is CASSFRDQLNYGYTF. CDR3 coding DNA: TGTGCCAGCAGCTTCCGGGACCAACTCAACTATGGCTACACCTTC.